The 18 T cell receptor beta chains reported below all come from one sample, sequenced in a study of cytomegalovirus exposure and HLA in healthy donors. PCR was performed using 60 Vbeta and 13 Jbeta primers. Repertoires were generated with immunoSEQ multiplex PCR, while TCRdb's copy carries only in-frame clones and drops some. The table has 100,000 to 150,000 clones, approximately 81% seen once. The material sequenced was PBMCs. The receptors were gathered from a man aged 18 to 35 in good health and CMV-seropositive.

This clone was seen a single time. The same CDR3 also results from other DNA sequences found in this sample. The genes are TRBV29-1 and TRBJ1-1, with D tentatively TRBD1 (6 bases). The CDR3 runs 13 residues. Germline CDR1 reads SQVTM; CDR2 reads ANQGSEA. The V and J ends lost 6 bases and 1 base respectively, with 12 bases between them. Here the CDR3 reads CSVGLQGNTEAFF. Written as DNA, the CDR3 is TGCAGCGTGGGGTTACAGGGGAACACTGAAGCTTTCTTT. The full variable domain, its missing parts supplied by reference TRBV29-1 and TRBJ1-1, is SAVISQKPSRDICQRGTSLTIQCQVDSQVTMMFWYRQQPGQSLTLIATANQGSEATYESGFVIDKFPISRPNLTFSTLTVSNMSPEDSSIYLCSVGLQGNTEAFFGQGTRLTVV.

The chain links TRBV18 to TRBJ1-2; no definite D call. In germline, CDR1 is KGHSH, CDR2 LQKENI. The CDR3 spans 15 residues. V was trimmed by 3 bases and J by 0 bases, leaving 11 bases between them. The chain's CDR3 is CASSPPTAANYGYTF. The CDR3 nucleotides are TGTGCCAGCTCACCCCCCACGGCGGCTAACTATGGCTACACCTTC. Full variable domain (remainder filled in from reference TRBV18 and TRBJ1-2): NAGVMQNPRHLVRRRGQEARLRCSPMKGHSHVYWYRQLPEEGLKFMVYLQKENIIDESGMPKERFSAEFPKEGPSILRIQQVVRGDSAAYFCASSPPTAANYGYTFGSGTRLTVV.

The chain combines TRBV5-6 with TRBJ2-1; D gene uncertain. Trimming cost V 3 bases and J 7 bases, with 8 bases left between them. Germline V CDR1 and CDR2: SGHDT, YYEEEE. This CDR3 has 12 amino acids. As DNA, the CDR3 is TGTGCCAGCAGCTCCCACGGGAATGAGCAGTTCTTC. It translates to CASSSHGNEQFF.

This rearrangement joins TRBV7-2 to TRBJ2-7; D is possibly TRBD1 (6 bases). V shed 3 bases and J shed 1 base, with 10 bases lying between them. Per germline, CDR1 SGHTA and CDR2 FQGNSA. There are 14 residues in the CDR3. The CDR3 region is CASSFTGKSYEQYF. The CDR3 DNA reads as TGTGCCAGCAGCTTTACAGGGAAGTCCTACGAGCAGTACTTC.

The J gene is TRBJ1-3, the V gene TRBV7-9; 10 bases fit TRBD1. V gave up 5 bases and J gave up 9 bases; unmatched junction bases: 10. The germline gives CDR1 SEHNR, CDR2 FQNEAQ (reference sequence). This CDR3 has 15 amino acids. CDR3 protein: CASSRGTGVDSTIYF. The DNA for the CDR3 is TGTGCCAGCAGCCGCGGGACAGGGGTTGACAGCACCATATATTTT.

The chain links TRBV2 to TRBJ2-5; TRBD2 matches at 8 bases. The CDR3 consists of 15 residues. With V trimmed by 7 bases and J by 5 bases, 12 bases remained unmatched. Germline V gene lookup returns CDR1 SNHLY and CDR2 FYNNEI. Written as DNA, the CDR3 is TGTGCCAGCACGCCGAGCGGGAGCCACAAGGAGACCCAGTACTTC. It encodes CASTPSGSHKETQYF.

V usage is TRBV6-5 and J usage is TRBJ2-1; TRBD2 is a possible D gene (6 bases). The CDR3 runs to 15 residues. Trimming cost V 1 base and J 5 bases, with 12 bases left between them. Germline V gene lookup returns CDR1 MNHEY and CDR2 SVGAGI. CDR3 residues: CASSYFGGTDNEQFF. CDR3 nucleotides: TGTGCCAGCAGTTACTTTGGGGGGACGGACAATGAGCAGTTCTTC.

The chain uses TRBV4-3 and TRBJ2-4; maybe TRBD1 (6 bases). The germline V gene has CDR1 LGHNA and CDR2 YSLEER. The germline V and J ends were trimmed by 0 bases and 7 bases, with 16 bases remaining between them. CDR3 length: 16 amino acids. The CDR3 loop reads CASSQEGVGAPNIQYF. The CDR3 coding sequence is TGCGCCAGCAGCCAAGAAGGGGTGGGGGCGCCCAACATTCAGTACTTC.

The chain carries TRBV2 and TRBJ1-5; D ambiguous. CDR3 length equals 17 residues. Trimming stripped 3 bases from V and 0 bases from J, with 15 bases between. Germline V gene lookup returns CDR1 SNHLY and CDR2 FYNNEI. Here the CDR3 reads CASSDIGVGYSNQPQHF. The CDR3 nucleotides read TGTGCCAGCAGTGATATTGGAGTAGGATATAGCAATCAGCCCCAGCATTTT.

This chain joins TRBV12-5 and TRBJ2-7, with D perhaps TRBD2 (5 bases). The CDR3 has 13 residues. Trimming took 1 base from V and 7 from J, leaving 11 bases between them. CDR1 is LGHNT, CDR2 FRNRAP, per germline. The CDR3 DNA reads TGTGCTAGTGGTTTGGGAGGGCTGGGTGAGCAGTACTTC. This translates into CASGLGGLGEQYF.

J is TRBJ2-6 and V is TRBV5-4; possibly TRBD2 for D (6 bases). The CDR3 loop spans 18 amino acids. Germline V CDR1 and CDR2: SGHNT, YYREEE (reference sequence). V was shortened by 4 bases and J by 2 bases, with 19 bases between the two germline ends. The CDR3 nucleotides are TGTGCCAGCAGCCGACCGTCCGCGGAGGGAGCTGGGGCCAACGTCCTGACTTTC. It is translated as CASSRPSAEGAGANVLTF. Complete variable domain (other parts from reference TRBV5-4 and TRBJ2-6): ETGVTQSPTHLIKTRGQQVTLRCSSQSGHNTVSWYQQALGQGPQFIFQYYREEENGRGNFPPRFSGLQFPNYSSELNVNALELDDSALYLCASSRPSAEGAGANVLTFGAGSRLTVL.

This chain uses TRBV2 with TRBJ2-3, with a possible D match to TRBD1 (5 bases). CDR1 SNHLY and CDR2 FYNNEI come from the germline V gene. The CDR3 length is 14 residues. Trimming took off 8 bases at V and 0 bases at J, with 12 bases between the two ends. Here the CDR3 DNA reads TGTGCCAGCCTGGCCAGGGCTAGCACAGATACGCAGTATTTT. Its translation is CASLARASTDTQYF.

J is TRBJ1-4 and V is TRBV19, with D possibly matching TRBD1 (5 bases). CDR3 length equals 16 residues. Germline-derived CDR1 and CDR2 are LNHDA and SQIVND (reference sequence). V lost 8 bases, J lost 4 bases, and 20 bases lay in between. The CDR3 here is CASSGQGTTGNEKLFF. The CDR3 nucleotides read TGTGCCAGTTCTGGACAAGGAACGACGGGTAATGAAAAACTGTTTTTT.

This clone was observed a few times. V and J are TRBV5-8 and TRBJ2-1; TRBD2 aligns across 10 bases. J was trimmed by 0 bases and V by 4 bases; bases with no gene match: 16. Germline V lookup: CDR1 SGHTS, CDR2 YDEGEE. The CDR3 length is 20 residues. The CDR3 is CASSDLLAGLRTSSYNEQFF. CDR3 nucleotides: TGTGCCAGCAGCGACCTACTAGCGGGACTCAGAACAAGCTCCTACAATGAGCAGTTCTTC.

The chain employs TRBV30 and TRBJ1-2; a weak D match, TRBD1 (6 bases). The CDR3 has 14 residues. Trimming removed 2 bases from V and 3 bases from J, with 13 bases in between. CDR1 GTSNPN and CDR2 SVGIG come from the germline V gene (reference sequence). The CDR3 is CAWSLTGTYYGYTF. The CDR3 region has the DNA TGTGCCTGGAGTCTTACAGGGACCTACTATGGCTACACCTTC.

The V call is TRBV7-2, the J call TRBJ2-7, with 7 bases identical to TRBD1. This CDR3 spans 16 amino acids. The V segment lost 0 bases and the J segment 3 bases; nucleotides outside the gene matches: 8. Germline V gene lookup returns CDR1 SGHTA and CDR2 FQGNSA. The CDR3 here is CASSLASGTDHYEQYF. The CDR3 coding sequence is TGTGCCAGCAGCTTAGCTTCGGGGACAGACCACTACGAGCAGTACTTC.

This clone occurred a few times. This chain uses TRBV11-2 with TRBJ2-5; TRBD2 matches 8 bases. Germline CDR1 reads SGHAT; CDR2 reads FQNNGV. CDR3 length equals 17 residues. The V and J ends lost 2 bases and 1 base, in that order; junction bases with no gene match: 9. CDR3 nucleotide sequence: TGTGCCAGCAGCTTACTCCCGACTAGCGCACTCCAAGAGACCCAGTACTTC. Its protein is CASSLLPTSALQETQYF.

The chain links TRBV5-5 to TRBJ1-5; unclear D gene. CDR1 is SGHKS and CDR2 is YYEKEE in the germline V gene (reference sequence). The CDR3 totals 14 residues. Trimming pared 4 bases from V and 1 base from J, leaving 9 bases between. DNA for the CDR3: TGTGCCAGCAGCAACCGAGGAAGCAATCAGCCCCAGCATTTT. Translation gives CASSNRGSNQPQHF.